This section outlines one T cell receptor (beta chain) sequence together with its context. The antigen this receptor binds is unknown. Base qualities are missing; no much larger clone stands one base away. The source of the sample is a study of PD-L1 blockade in urothelial cancer (dated by TCRdb to the late 2010s). Background on the whole study: Therapy was started in 2014 for all patients, and atezolizumab 1,200 mg was administered intravenously every 3 weeks. About nine tenths of the roughly 29 patients were identified as males with urothelial cancer of bladder origin, and a prior smoking history was reported by 18 of 29 patients. Some 30 patients had pretreatment blood TCR-seq, some 25 had at least one posttreatment blood collection, and some 25 had tumor TCR-seq. Blood samples gave a median of around 140,000 T cells and 88,000 or so unique TCRs, with a median clonality of roughly 0.08. The study was an exploratory multi-omic analysis of somatic, immune and clinical correlates of response to PD-L1 blockade with atezolizumab in urothelial cancer. Durable clinical benefit was defined as a progression-free survival longer than 6 months, and TCR features were additionally tested against progression-free survival and overall survival. Pretreatment tumor samples, along with matched peripheral blood collected serially before and after atezolizumab treatment, underwent TCR sequencing. In the same patients, pretreatment tumors underwent whole exome sequencing and RNA sequencing in addition to TCR sequencing. Durable clinical benefit was achieved by nine patients but not by the remaining 20. An ECOG performance status of 0 or 1 was recorded for the patients, and 0 to 3 prior chemotherapy regimens had been received by the patients. Blood samples were analyzed 3 weeks after the start of treatment (second dose) and 6 weeks after the start of treatment.

The time point label, as the study defines it: pretreatment peripheral blood. The cohort comprised nearly 30 patients with locally advanced or metastatic urothelial carcinoma treated at Memorial Sloan Kettering on a trial protocol. Peripheral blood mononuclear cells were collected from each patient pretreatment and during treatment, giving between 1 and 8 total time points per patient. The Qiagen DNeasy Blood extraction kit was used to purify genomic DNA from total PBMCs and from tumor samples. PBMCs were collected pretreatment and during treatment, and were isolated and stored as previously described. Each PCR received spiked-in synthetic TCR analog templates so that absolute template abundance could be estimated from read counts. The immunoSEQ assay was used to amplify TCRbeta CDR3 regions from genomic DNA with bias-controlled V and J gene primers. Sequencing of rearranged TCRbeta segments was done at approximately 20X coverage. In the source study's methods: Sequencing errors were corrected by clustering, and CDR3s were annotated against IMGT so that V, D and J genes could be assigned. Downstream analyses used only productive TCRbeta rearrangements and left out out-of-frame or stop-codon sequences. Clonality was computed as one minus Shannon entropy normalized by the log of the number of unique productive sequences. Clones differing between time points or between blood and tumor were identified by Fisher's exact test with Benjamini-Hochberg correction at adjusted p below 0.01. Here the immuneACCESS table is served through TCRdb, limited to in-frame sequences with V and J called. Missing clones are a known gap in these copies; in checked studies unresolved V genes cover under half, and the rest lacks a known reason. V, J and clone size are taken as reported in that table, and D and trimming were inferred from the DNA itself. In this sample the table shows roughly 67,000 clones, 70% to 90% of which occur a single time. The ten biggest clones cover about 16% of the sample.

Here is what the overall study found, with its caveats: Patients with durable benefit showed greater expansion of tumor-associated TCR clones in peripheral blood 3 weeks after starting treatment (n ≈ 23, p = 0.022). Improved progression-free and overall survival was found to be associated with pretreatment peripheral blood TCR clonality below the median. Small sample size (n ≈ 29) and many exploratory analyses mean the results are intended to be hypothesis-generating.

This clonotype was sampled from a man aged 60-69 years with urothelial cancer. The sample consisted of PBMCs, taken around atezolizumab (anti-PD-L1) treatment.

The DNA sequence is as follows: TGCGCCAGCAGCCGCGGAAGGACAGCCGGGGAGCTGTTTTTT. This codes for CASSRGRTAGELFF. Recombination joined TRBV4-1 with TRBJ2-2; tentative D gene TRBD1, with 6 bases matching. Deletion took 4 bases off V and 6 bases off J, with a span of 12 bases between the germline ends. CDR1 and CDR2, looked up from the germline V gene, are MGHRA and YSYEKL. The CDR3 sequence holds 14 residues, the cysteine and phenylalanine included. Of all the DNA, just the CDR3 is kept, 42 bases in frame from base 1.